These 11 T cell receptor beta chains were all obtained from the same sample, sequenced in a study of blood T cell repertoires in COVID-19. The data were produced by immunoSEQ multiplex PCR, yet TCRdb's version contains in-frame clones alone and is incomplete. The profile covers about 160,000 clones, with about 83% appearing a single time and about 9.3% taken by the ten largest. Sequencing was carried out using peripheral blood. The receptors come from a woman in her seventies with COVID-19, enrolled during active disease.

With respect to this clone: The sample has other DNA sequences that encode this CDR3 too. This chain connects TRBV19 to TRBJ1-2, with 10 bases lining up with TRBD1. Germline CDR1 is LNHDA and CDR2 is SQIVND (reference sequence). V shed 5 bases and J 7 bases; nucleotides not matched to a gene: 4. The CDR3 has 13 amino acids. DNA of the CDR3: TGTGCCAGTAGTCCGTGGACAGGGGGTGGCTACACCTTC. It yields the protein CASSPWTGGGYTF.

The CDR3 DNA follows: TGTGCCAGCAGCCAAGGTTCAGAGGGCTATGGCTACACCTTC. Translation gives CASSQGSEGYGYTF. The gene calls are TRBV3-1 (or the pseudogene TRBV3-2) and TRBJ1-2; D is uncertain. V was clipped by 1 base and J by 4 bases, with 10 bases between them. Germline-derived CDR1 and CDR2 are LGHDT and YNNKEL (reference sequence). This CDR3 region has 14 residues.

This clone was found once. J is TRBJ1-1 and V is TRBV29-1, with a possible D match to TRBD1 (6 bases). The CDR3 runs to 13 residues. CDR1 and CDR2 (germline): SQVTM, ANQGSEA. V was shortened by 6 bases and J by 4 bases, with 15 bases between the two germline ends. CDR3 region: CSVLTGGSTEAFF. The CDR3 nucleotides read TGCAGCGTACTGACAGGAGGCAGCACTGAAGCTTTCTTT. The variable domain in full, with the rest retrieved from reference TRBV29-1 and TRBJ1-1, is SAVISQKPSRDICQRGTSLTIQCQVDSQVTMMFWYRQQPGQSLTLIATANQGSEATYESGFVIDKFPISRPNLTFSTLTVSNMSPEDSSIYLCSVLTGGSTEAFFGQGTRLTVV.

The CDR3 DNA follows: TGTGCCTGGGCTAGACAGGGGGTACCAGATACGCAGTATTTT. Its translation: CAWARQGVPDTQYF. The chain joins TRBV30 to TRBJ2-3; 9 nucleotides match TRBD1. Germline CDR1 reads GTSNPN; CDR2 reads SVGIG (reference sequence). With 5 bases clipped from V and 4 bases from J, the junction kept 7 bases outside the gene matches. The CDR3 runs 14 residues.

The chain uses TRBV11-2 and TRBJ1-2, with a weak D call TRBD1 (6 bases). Trimming took off 1 base at V and 6 bases at J, with 12 bases between the two ends. This CDR3 spans 14 amino acids. Germline V CDR1 and CDR2: SGHAT, FQNNGV. CDR3 region: CASSLVQGIHGYTF. DNA of the CDR3: TGTGCCAGCAGCTTAGTCCAGGGGATTCATGGCTACACCTTC.

The CDR3 loop is CASRRTQGDYGYTF. CDR3 nucleotides: TGTGCCAGCAGGCGGACTCAGGGGGATTATGGCTACACCTTC. The V gene is TRBV6-5, the J gene TRBJ1-2; 7 nucleotides align to TRBD1. With V trimmed by 6 bases and J by 5 bases, 9 bases remained unmatched. The germline gives CDR1 MNHEY, CDR2 SVGAGI. CDR3 length: 14 amino acids.

The V call is TRBV2, the J call TRBJ1-2; the D is unclear. Trimming took 6 bases from V and 1 from J, leaving 9 bases between them. Germline assignment: CDR1 SNHLY and CDR2 FYNNEI. This CDR3 is 13 amino acids long. The chain's CDR3 is CASSPENNYGYTF. Written as DNA, the CDR3 is TGTGCCAGCAGCCCCGAGAATAACTATGGCTACACCTTC.

The V and J genes are TRBV5-6 and TRBJ1-2; D gene uncertain. Per germline, CDR1 SGHDT and CDR2 YYEEEE. This CDR3 contains 15 residues. Trimming cost V 4 bases and J 2 bases, with 15 bases left between them. CDR3: CASSHGLTRNYGYTF. The CDR3 DNA reads as TGTGCCAGCAGCCACGGACTGACCCGGAACTATGGCTACACCTTC.

V and J are TRBV19 and TRBJ1-1; 7 bases agree with TRBD1. The CDR3 runs 15 residues. V shed 5 bases, J shed 1 base, and the junction held 7 bases outside the gene matches. Germline V gene data show CDR1 as LNHDA and CDR2 as SQIVND (reference sequence). Here the CDR3 reads CASSLTGAENTEAFF. CDR3 bases: TGTGCCAGTAGTTTAACAGGGGCTGAGAACACTGAAGCTTTCTTT.

The chain has TRBV6-5 and TRBJ1-2; TRBD1 matches at 9 bases. The J segment lost 5 bases and the V segment lost 6 bases, leaving 4 bases of the junction unmatched. CDR3 length equals 13 residues. Per the germline V gene, CDR1 is MNHEY and CDR2 is SVGAGI. The CDR3 spells CASSKGQGYGYTF. The CDR3 DNA reads TGTGCCAGCAGCAAGGGACAGGGTTATGGCTACACCTTC.

This rearrangement joins TRBV7-2 to TRBJ2-6; D gene unclear. Trimming took 5 bases from V and 0 from J, leaving 11 bases between them. The CDR3 runs 16 residues. Germline assignment: CDR1 SGHTA and CDR2 FQGNSA. The DNA of the CDR3 is TGTGCCAGCAGCCCCTCCCCTAGCTCTGGGGCCAACGTCCTGACTTTC. Protein sequence: CASSPSPSSGANVLTF. Filled out from reference TRBV7-2 and TRBJ2-6, the complete variable domain reads GAGVSQSPSNKVTEKGKDVELRCDPISGHTALYWYRQSLGQGLEFLIYFQGNSAPDKSGLPSDRFSAERTGGSVSTLTIQRTQQEDSAVYLCASSPSPSSGANVLTFGAGSRLTVL.